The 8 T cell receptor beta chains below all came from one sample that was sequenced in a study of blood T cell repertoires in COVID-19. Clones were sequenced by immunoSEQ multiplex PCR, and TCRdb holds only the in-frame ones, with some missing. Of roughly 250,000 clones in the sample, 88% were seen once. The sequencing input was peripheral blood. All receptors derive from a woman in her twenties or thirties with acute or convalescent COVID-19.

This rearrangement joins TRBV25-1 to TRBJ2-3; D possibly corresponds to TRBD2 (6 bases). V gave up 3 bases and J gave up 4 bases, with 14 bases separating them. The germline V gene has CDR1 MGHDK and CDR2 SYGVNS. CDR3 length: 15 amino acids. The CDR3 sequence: CASSDPGLSADTQYF. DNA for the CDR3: TGTGCCAGCAGTGATCCGGGACTCTCTGCAGATACGCAGTATTTT.

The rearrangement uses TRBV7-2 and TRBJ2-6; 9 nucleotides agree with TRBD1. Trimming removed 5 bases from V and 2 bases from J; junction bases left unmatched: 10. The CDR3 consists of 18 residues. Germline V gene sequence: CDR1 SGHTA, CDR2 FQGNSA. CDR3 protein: CASSMTGGALAGANVLTF. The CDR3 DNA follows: TGTGCCAGCAGCATGACAGGGGGAGCCCTCGCTGGGGCCAACGTCCTGACTTTC.

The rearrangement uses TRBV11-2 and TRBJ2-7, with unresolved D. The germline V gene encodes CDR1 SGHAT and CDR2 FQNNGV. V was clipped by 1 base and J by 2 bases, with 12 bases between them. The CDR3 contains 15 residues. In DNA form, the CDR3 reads TGTGCCAGCAGCTTAGCGACAATAAATCCCTACGAGCAGTACTTC. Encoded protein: CASSLATINPYEQYF.

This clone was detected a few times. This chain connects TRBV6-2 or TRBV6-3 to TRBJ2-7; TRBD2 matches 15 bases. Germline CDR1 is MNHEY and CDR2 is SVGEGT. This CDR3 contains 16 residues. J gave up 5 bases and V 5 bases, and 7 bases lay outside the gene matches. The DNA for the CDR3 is TGTGCCAGCAGTCAAGGACTAGCGGGAGGGCATCACGAGCAGTACTTC. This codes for CASSQGLAGGHHEQYF.

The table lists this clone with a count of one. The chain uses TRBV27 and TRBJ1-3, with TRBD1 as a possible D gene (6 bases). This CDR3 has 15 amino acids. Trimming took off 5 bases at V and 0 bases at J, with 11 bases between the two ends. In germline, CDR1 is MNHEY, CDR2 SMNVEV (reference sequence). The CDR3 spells CASSRGHFSGNTIYF. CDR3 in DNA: TGTGCCAGCAGTCGGGGACACTTCTCTGGAAACACCATATATTTT.

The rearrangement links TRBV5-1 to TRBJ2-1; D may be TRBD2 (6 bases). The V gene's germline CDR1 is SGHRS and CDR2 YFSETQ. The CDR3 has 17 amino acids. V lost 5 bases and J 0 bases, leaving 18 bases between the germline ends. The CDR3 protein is CASRATGVWPSYNEQFF. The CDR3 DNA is TGCGCCAGCAGAGCCACGGGGGTCTGGCCCTCCTACAATGAGCAGTTCTTC.

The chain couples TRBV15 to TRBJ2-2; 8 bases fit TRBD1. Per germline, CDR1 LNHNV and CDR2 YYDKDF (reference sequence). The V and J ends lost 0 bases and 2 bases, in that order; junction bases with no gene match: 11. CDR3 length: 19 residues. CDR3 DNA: TGTGCCACCAGCAGAGATCGGTCCAGGGGGCTTTTAAACACCGGGGAGCTGTTTTTT. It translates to CATSRDRSRGLLNTGELFF.

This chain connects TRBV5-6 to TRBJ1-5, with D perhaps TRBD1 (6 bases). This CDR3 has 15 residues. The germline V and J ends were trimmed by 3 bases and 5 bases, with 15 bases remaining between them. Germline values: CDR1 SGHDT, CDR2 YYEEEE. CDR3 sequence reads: CASSYGGAADQPQHF. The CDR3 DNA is TGTGCCAGCAGCTACGGGGGGGCAGCGGATCAGCCCCAGCATTTT.